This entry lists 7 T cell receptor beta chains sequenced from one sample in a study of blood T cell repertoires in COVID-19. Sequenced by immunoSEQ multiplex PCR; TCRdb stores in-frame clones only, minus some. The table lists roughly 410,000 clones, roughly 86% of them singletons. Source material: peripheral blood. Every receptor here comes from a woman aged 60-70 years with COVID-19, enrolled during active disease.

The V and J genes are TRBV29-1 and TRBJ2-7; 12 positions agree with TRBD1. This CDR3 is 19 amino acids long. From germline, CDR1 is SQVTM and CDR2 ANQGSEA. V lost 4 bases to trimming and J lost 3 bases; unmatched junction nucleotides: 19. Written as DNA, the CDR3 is TGCAGCGTTGTAGGAGGGACAGGGGGCGAAGATCTGGCTAACTACGAGCAGTACTTC. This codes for CSVVGGTGGEDLANYEQYF.

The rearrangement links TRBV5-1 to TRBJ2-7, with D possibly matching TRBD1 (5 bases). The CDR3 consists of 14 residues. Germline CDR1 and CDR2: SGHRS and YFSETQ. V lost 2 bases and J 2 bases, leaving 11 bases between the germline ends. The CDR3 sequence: CASSLQDSAYEQYF. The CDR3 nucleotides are TGCGCCAGCAGCTTACAAGACAGTGCCTACGAGCAGTACTTC.

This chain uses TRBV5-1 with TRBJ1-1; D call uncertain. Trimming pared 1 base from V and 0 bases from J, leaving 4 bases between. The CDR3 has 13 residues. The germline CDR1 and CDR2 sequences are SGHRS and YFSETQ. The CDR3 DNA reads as TGCGCCAGCAGCTTGACAATGAACACTGAAGCTTTCTTT. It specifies CASSLTMNTEAFF.

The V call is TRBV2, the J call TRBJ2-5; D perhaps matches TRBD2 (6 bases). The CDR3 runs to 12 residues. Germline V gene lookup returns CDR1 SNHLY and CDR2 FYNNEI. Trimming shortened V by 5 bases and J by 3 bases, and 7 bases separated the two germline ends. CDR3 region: CASSRGKETQYF. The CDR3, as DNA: TGTGCCAGCAGTCGGGGGAAAGAGACCCAGTACTTC.

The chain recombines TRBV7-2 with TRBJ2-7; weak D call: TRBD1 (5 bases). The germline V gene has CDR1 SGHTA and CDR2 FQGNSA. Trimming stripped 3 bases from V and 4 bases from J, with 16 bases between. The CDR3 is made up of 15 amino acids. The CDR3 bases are TGTGCCAGCAGCTTTAGCCCGGCCCCAGGGTACGAGCAGTACTTC. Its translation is CASSFSPAPGYEQYF.

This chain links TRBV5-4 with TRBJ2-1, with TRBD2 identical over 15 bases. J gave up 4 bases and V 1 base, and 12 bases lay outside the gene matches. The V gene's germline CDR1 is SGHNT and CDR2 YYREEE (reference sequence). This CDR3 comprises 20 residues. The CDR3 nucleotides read TGTGCCAGCAGCTTGTATGGACTAGCGGGGGGGCTGTTGGATTACAATGAGCAGTTCTTC. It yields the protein CASSLYGLAGGLLDYNEQFF.

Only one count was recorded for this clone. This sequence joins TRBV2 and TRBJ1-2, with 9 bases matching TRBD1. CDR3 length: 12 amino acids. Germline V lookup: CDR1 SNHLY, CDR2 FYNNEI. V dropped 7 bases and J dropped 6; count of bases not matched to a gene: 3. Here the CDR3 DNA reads TGTGCCAGCACCCGGGACAGGGATGGCTACACCTTC. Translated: CASTRDRDGYTF.